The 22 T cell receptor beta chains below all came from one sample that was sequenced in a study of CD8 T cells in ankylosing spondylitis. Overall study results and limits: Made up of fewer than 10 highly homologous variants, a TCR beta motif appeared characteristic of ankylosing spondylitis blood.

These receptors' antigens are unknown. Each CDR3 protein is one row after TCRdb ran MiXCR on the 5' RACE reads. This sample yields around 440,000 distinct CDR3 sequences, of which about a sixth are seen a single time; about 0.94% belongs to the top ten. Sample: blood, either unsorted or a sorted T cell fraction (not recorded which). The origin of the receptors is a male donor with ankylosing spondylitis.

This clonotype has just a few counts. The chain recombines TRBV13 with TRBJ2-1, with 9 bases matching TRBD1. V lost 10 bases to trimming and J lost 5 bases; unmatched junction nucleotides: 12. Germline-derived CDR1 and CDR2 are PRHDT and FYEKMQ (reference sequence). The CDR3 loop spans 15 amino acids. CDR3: CATTLWDRADNEQFF. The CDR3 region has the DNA TGTGCCACCACCCTTTGGGACAGGGCCGACAATGAGCAGTTCTTC.

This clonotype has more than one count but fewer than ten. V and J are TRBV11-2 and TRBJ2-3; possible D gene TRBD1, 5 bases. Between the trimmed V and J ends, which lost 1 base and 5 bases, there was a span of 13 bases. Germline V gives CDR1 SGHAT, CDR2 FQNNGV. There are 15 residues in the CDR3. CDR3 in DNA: TGTGCCAGCAGCTTAGGGGGCCGACAGAGAGATACGCAGTATTTT. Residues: CASSLGGRQRDTQYF.

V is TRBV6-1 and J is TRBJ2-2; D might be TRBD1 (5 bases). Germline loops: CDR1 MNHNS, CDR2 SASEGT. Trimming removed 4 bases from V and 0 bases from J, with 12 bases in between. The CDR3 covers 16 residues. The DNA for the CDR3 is TGTGCCAGCAGTGGGGGCAGGATAGCGAACACCGGGGAGCTGTTTTTT. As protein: CASSGGRIANTGELFF.

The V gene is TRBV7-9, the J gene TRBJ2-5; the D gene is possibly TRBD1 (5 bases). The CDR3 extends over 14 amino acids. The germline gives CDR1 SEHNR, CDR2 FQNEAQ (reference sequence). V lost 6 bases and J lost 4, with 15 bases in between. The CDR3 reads CASSRTRGGETQYF. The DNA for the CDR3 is TGTGCCAGCAGTCGGACAAGGGGCGGAGAGACCCAGTACTTC.

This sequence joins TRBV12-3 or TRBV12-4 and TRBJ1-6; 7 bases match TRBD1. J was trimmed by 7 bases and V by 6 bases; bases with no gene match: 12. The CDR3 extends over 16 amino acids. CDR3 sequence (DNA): TGTGCCAGCAGCTCAGACAGGGTAGGGAGGAATTCACCCCTCCACTTT. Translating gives CASSSDRVGRNSPLHF.

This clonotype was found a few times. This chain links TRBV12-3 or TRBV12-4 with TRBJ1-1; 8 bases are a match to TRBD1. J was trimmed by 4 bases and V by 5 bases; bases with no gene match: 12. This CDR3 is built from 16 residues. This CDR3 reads CASSPTGQVRGTEAFF. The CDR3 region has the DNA TGTGCCAGCAGTCCGACGGGACAGGTAAGGGGCACTGAAGCTTTCTTT.

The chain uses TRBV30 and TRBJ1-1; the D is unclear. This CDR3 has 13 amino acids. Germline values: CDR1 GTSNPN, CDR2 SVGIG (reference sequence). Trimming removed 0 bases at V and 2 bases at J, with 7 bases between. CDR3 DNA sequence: TGTGCCTGGAGTGTACAACCCAACACTGAAGCTTTCTTT. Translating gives CAWSVQPNTEAFF.

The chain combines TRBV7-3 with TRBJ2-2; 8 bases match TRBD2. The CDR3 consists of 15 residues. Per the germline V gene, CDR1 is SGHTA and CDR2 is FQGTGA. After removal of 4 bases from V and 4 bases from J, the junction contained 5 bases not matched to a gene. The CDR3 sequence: CASSSQRERTGELFF. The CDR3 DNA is TGTGCCAGCAGCTCCCAGCGGGAGCGCACCGGGGAGCTGTTTTTT.

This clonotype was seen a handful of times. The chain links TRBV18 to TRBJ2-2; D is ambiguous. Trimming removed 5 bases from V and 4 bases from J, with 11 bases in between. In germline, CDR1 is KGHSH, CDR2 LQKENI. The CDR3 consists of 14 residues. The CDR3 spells CASSDIAPTGELFF. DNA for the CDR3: TGTGCCAGCTCAGACATCGCCCCCACCGGGGAGCTGTTTTTT.

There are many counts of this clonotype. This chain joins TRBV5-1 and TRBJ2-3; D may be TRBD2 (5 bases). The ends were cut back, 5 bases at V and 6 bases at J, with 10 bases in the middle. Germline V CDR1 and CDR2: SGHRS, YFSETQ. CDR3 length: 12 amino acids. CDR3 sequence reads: CASRRESDTQYF. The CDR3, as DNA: TGCGCCAGCAGAAGGGAGTCGGATACGCAGTATTTT. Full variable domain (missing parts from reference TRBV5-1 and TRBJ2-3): KAGVTQTPRYLIKTRGQQVTLSCSPISGHRSVSWYQQTPGQGLQFLFEYFSETQRNKGNFPGRFSGRQFSNSRSEMNVSTLELGDSALYLCASRRESDTQYFGPGTRLTVL.

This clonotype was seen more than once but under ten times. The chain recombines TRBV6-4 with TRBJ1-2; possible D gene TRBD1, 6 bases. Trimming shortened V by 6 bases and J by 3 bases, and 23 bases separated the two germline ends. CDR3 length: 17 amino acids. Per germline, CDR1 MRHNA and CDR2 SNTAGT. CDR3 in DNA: TGTGCCAGCAGGAAACGACAGGAGGGGAAGGGATACTATGGCTACACCTTC. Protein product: CASRKRQEGKGYYGYTF.

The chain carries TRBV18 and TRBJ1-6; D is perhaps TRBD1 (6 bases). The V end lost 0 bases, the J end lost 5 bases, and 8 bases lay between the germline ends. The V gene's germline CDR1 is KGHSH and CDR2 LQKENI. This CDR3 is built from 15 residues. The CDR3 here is CASSPPRGDNSPLHF. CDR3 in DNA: TGTGCCAGCTCACCACCGAGGGGGGATAATTCACCCCTCCACTTT.

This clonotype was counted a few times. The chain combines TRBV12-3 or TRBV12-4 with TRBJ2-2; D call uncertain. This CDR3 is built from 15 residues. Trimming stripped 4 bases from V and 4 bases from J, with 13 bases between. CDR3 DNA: TGTGCCAGCAGTTCCCTAGACAAGCCCACCGGGGAGCTGTTTTTT. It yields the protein CASSSLDKPTGELFF.

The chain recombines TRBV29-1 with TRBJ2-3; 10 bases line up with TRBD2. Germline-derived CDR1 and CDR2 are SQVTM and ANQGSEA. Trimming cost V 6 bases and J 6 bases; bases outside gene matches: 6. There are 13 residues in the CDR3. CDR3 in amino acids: CSVHSGRSDTQYF. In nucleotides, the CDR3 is TGCAGCGTCCATAGCGGGAGGTCTGATACGCAGTATTTT.

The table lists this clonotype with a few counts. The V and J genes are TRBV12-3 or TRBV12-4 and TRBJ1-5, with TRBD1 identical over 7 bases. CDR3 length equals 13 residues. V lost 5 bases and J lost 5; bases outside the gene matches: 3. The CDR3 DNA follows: TGTGCCAGCAGTAGGGGGCCCGATCAGCCCCAGCATTTT. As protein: CASSRGPDQPQHF.

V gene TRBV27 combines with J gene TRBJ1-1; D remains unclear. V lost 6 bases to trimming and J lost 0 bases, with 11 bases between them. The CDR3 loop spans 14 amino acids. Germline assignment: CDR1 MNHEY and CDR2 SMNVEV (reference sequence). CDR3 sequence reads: CASRKGQLNTEAFF. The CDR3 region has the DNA TGTGCCAGCAGAAAAGGGCAGCTGAACACTGAAGCTTTCTTT.

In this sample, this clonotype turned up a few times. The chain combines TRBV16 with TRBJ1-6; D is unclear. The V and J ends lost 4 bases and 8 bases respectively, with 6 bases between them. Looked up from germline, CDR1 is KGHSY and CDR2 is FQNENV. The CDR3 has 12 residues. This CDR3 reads CASSPRDSPLHF. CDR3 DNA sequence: TGTGCCAGCAGCCCACGGGATTCACCCCTCCACTTT.

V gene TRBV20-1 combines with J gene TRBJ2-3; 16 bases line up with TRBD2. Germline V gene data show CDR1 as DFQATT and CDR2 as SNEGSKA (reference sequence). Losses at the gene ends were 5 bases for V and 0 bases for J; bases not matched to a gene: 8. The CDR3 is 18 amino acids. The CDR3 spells CSAPILGLAGGSTDTQYF. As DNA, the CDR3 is TGCAGTGCTCCCATCCTGGGACTAGCGGGGGGGAGCACAGATACGCAGTATTTT.

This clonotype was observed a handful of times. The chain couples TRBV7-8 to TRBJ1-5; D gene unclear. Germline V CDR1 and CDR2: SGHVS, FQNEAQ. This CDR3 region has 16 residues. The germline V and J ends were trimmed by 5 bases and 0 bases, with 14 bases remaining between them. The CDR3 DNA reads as TGTGCCAGCAGCCCCGGGTACAAGGATAGCAATCAGCCCCAGCATTTT. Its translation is CASSPGYKDSNQPQHF.

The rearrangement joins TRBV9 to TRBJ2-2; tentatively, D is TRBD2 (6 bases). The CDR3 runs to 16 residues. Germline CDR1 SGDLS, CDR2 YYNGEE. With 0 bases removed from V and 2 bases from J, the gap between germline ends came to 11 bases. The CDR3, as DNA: TGTGCCAGCAGCGTAGGAGCCGGGAGTAACACCGGGGAGCTGTTTTTT. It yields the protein CASSVGAGSNTGELFF.

In DNA form, the CDR3 reads TGCAGTGCTAGAGCCGGGACTCGAGAGACCCAGTACTTC. Translating it yields CSARAGTRETQYF. The V and J genes are TRBV20-1 and TRBJ2-5; D is possibly TRBD2 (6 bases). The CDR3 covers 13 residues. Germline CDR1 and CDR2: DFQATT and SNEGSKA (reference sequence). V lost 1 base to trimming and J lost 4 bases, with 10 bases between them.

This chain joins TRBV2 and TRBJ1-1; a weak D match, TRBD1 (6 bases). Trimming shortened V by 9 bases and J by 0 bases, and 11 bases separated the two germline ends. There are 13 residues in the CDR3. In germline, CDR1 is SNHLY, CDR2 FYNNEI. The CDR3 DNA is TGTGCCAGTCTACAGGGCATGAACACTGAAGCTTTCTTT. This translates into CASLQGMNTEAFF.